This T cell receptor (beta chain) was recorded in a study of beta chain features in type 1 diabetes. CDR1 KGHSH and CDR2 LQKENI come from the germline V gene. The J segment lost 3 bases and the V segment lost 2 bases, leaving 6 bases of the junction unmatched. The CDR3 contains 15 residues. As concerns this clone: What it binds is not known.

Study observations and caveats: The study found moderately but significantly shorter TCRB CDR3s in all four CD4+ subsets of Type 1 diabetes patients.

Reverse transcribing all isolated RNA meant expressed TCRB transcripts were sequenced. Only in-frame clones appear in the TCRdb table, and some are missing; sequencing was by immunoSEQ multiplex PCR. Of under 850,000 clones in the sample, around 15% are singletons; the top ten hold about 0.02%. The chain uses TRBV18 and TRBJ2-7, with 8 bases that match TRBD1. Sequencing was done on a sample of naive CD4+ T cells from blood. The clonotype comes from a man younger than 35 with type 1 diabetes. CDR3 loop: CASSPGSGGGYEQYF. CDR3 DNA sequence: TGTGCCAGCTCACCAGGATCAGGGGGCGGCTACGAGCAGTACTTC.